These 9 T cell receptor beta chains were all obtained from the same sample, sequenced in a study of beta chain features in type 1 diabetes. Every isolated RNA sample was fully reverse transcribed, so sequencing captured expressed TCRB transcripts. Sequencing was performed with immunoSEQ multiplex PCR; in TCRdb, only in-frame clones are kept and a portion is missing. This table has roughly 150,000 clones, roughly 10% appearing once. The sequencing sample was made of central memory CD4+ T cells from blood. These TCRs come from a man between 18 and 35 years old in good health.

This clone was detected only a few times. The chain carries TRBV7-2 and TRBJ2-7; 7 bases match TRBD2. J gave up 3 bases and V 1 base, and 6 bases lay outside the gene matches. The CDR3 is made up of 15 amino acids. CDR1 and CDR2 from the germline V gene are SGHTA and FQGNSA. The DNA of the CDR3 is TGTGCCAGCAGCTTAGGGCCCCAGCGGGGCTACGAGCAGTACTTC. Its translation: CASSLGPQRGYEQYF. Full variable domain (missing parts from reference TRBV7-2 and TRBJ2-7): GAGVSQSPSNKVTEKGKDVELRCDPISGHTALYWYRQSLGQGLEFLIYFQGNSAPDKSGLPSDRFSAERTGGSVSTLTIQRTQQEDSAVYLCASSLGPQRGYEQYFGPGTRLTVT.

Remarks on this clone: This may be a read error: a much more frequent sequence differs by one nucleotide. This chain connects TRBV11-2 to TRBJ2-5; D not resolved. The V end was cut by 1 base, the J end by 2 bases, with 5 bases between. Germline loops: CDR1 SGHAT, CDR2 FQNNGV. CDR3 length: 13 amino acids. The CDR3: CASSLGQQETQYF. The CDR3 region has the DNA TGTGCCAGCAGCTTAGGGCAACAAGAGACCCAGTACTTC.

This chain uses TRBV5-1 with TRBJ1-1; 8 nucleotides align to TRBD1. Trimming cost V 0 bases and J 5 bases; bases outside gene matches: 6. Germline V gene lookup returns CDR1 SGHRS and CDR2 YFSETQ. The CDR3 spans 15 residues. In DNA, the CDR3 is TGCGCCAGCAGCTTGGCCCAGGGGGCACGGACTGAAGCTTTCTTT. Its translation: CASSLAQGARTEAFF.

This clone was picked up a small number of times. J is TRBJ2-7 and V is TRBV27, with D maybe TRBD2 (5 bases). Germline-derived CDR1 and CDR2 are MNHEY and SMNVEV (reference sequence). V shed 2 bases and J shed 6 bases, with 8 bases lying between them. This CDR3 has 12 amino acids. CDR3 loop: CASSLEGGEQYF. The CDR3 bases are TGTGCCAGCAGTTTAGAGGGCGGCGAGCAGTACTTC.

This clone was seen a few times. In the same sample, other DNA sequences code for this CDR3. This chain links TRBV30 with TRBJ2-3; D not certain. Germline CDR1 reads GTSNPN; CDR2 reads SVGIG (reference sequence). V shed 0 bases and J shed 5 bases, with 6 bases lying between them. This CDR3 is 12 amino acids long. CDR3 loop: CAWSVKGDTQYF. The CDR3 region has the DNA TGTGCCTGGAGTGTAAAGGGAGATACGCAGTATTTT.

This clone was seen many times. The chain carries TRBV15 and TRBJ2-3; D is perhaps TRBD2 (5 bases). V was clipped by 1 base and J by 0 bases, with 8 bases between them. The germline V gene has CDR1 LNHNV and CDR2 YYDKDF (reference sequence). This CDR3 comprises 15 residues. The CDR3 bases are TGTGCCACCAGCAGAGGTGGCGGGAGCACAGATACGCAGTATTTT. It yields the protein CATSRGGGSTDTQYF.

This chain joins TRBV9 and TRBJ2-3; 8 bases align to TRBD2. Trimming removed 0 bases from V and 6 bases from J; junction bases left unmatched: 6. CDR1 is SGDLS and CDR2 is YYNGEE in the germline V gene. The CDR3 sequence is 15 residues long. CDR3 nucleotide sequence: TGTGCCAGCAGCGTAGTCAGCGGGGGTAGGGATACGCAGTATTTT. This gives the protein CASSVVSGGRDTQYF.

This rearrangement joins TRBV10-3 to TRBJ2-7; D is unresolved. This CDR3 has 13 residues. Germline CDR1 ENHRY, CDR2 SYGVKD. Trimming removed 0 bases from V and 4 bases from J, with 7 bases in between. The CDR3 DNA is TGTGCCATCAGTGAGTCCCCGAGGTACGAGCAGTACTTC. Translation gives CAISESPRYEQYF.

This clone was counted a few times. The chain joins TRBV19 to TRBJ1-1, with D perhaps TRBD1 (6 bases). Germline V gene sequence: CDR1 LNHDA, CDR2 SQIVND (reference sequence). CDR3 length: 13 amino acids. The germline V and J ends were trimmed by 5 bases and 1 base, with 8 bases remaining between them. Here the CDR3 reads CASSPTGNTEAFF. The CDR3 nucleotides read TGTGCCAGTAGTCCGACAGGGAACACTGAAGCTTTCTTT.